This TCR beta chain was retrieved from a study of blood T cell repertoires in COVID-19. Study-level background: There were acute and convalescent COVID-19 samples, and they came from the United States, Italy and Spain.

CDR3 length: 14 residues. CDR1 MDHEN and CDR2 SYDVKM come from the germline V gene. Losses at the gene ends were 5 bases for V and 4 bases for J; bases not matched to a gene: 6. In the study's own analysis: Nucleated cell counts were estimated from reference gene primer amplification. Assay: immunoSEQ multiplex PCR; the TCRdb copy retains only in-frame clones and omits some. The V and J calls and the clone size are those of that table, but D and trimming were determined from the DNA. The sample contains approximately 90,000 clones, around 80% of which appear only once. The TCR originated in a man aged 60 to 75 with acute or convalescent COVID-19. The chain combines TRBV28 with TRBJ1-2; 8 bases align to TRBD1. The sample comprised peripheral blood. This CDR3 is CASSAGGPTYGYTF. DNA for the CDR3: TGTGCCAGCAGTGCAGGGGGCCCGACCTATGGCTACACCTTC.